This TCR beta chain is from a study of shared clonotypes between healthy human individuals. General observations from the study: Specimens sampled were limited to blood, with tissue repertoires likely differing.

This clone was found once. What it binds is not known. The authors' processing: Junction-only immunoSEQ sequences carried no quality scores, so filtering differed. Sequenced by immunoSEQ multiplex PCR; TCRdb stores in-frame clones only, minus some. Clonal size and the V and J genes are those of that table, whereas D and trimming came from the DNA. Of more than 200,000 clones detected, approximately 65% appear once; the ten largest clones hold more than 9.5%. V was trimmed by 5 bases and J by 3 bases, leaving 12 bases between them. Germline lookup yields CDR1 WNHNN and CDR2 SYGVQD (reference sequence). The length of the CDR3 is 14 residues.

What was sequenced was memory CD4+ T cells sorted from blood. The sample's subset: CD45RA-negative fraction. The chain uses TRBV10-1 and TRBJ2-3; either TRBD1 or TRBD2 may fit D (5 bases each). This sequence was found in a man aged 25-45 years in good health. CDR3: CASSRDPMTDTQYF. In DNA, the CDR3 is TGCGCCAGCAGTCGGGACCCTATGACAGATACGCAGTATTTT.